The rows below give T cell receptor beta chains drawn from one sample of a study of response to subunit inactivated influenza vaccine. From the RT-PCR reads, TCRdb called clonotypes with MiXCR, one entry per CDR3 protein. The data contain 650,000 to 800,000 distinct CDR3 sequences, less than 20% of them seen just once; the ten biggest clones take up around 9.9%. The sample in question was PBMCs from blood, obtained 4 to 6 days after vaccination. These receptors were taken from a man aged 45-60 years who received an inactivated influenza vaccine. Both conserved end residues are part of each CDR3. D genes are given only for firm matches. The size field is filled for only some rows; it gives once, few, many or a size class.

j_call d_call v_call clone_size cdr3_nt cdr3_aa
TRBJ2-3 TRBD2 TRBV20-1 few TGCAGTGCTGATGCGGGAGAGGTTTTGAATACGCAGTATTTT CSADAGEVLNTQYF
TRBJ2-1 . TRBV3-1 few TGTGCCAGCAGCCATTCCACGGGTCTGGCCAAGAGCAATGAGCAGTTCTTC CASSHSTGLAKSNEQFF
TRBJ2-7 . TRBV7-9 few TGTGCCAGCAGCTTACAACTGTTCCACGAGCAGTACTTC CASSLQLFHEQYF
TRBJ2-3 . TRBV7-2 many TGTGCCAGCAGCCTCGACGGGGTACAGTATTTT CASSLDGVQYF
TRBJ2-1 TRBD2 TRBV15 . TGTGCCACCAGCAGAGATCGAACGGGGGGGCGTGAGCAGTTCTTC CATSRDRTGGREQFF
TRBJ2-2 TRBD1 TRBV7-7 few TGTGCCAGCAGTCCGGGACAGGGCTTCACCGGGGAGCTGTTTTTT CASSPGQGFTGELFF
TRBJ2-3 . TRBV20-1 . TGCAGTGCGCCAACTAGCTGGGCGATCACAGATACGCAGTATTTT CSAPTSWAITDTQYF
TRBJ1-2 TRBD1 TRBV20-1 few TGCAGTGCTAGAGATCCGGGACAGAACTATGGCTACACCTTC CSARDPGQNYGYTF
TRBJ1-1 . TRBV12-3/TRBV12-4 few TGTGCCAGCAGTTTGGGGCGCCGGACTGAAGCTTTCTTT CASSLGRRTEAFF
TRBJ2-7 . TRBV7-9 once TGTGCCAGCCGAGGGAAGAGTTACGAGCAGTACTTC CASRGKSYEQYF
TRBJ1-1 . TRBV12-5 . TGTGCTAGTGGTCTCGAACCGAACACTGAAGCTTTCTTT CASGLEPNTEAFF
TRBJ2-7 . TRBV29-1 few TGCAGCGTTGAAGATCGCCGTAGACTCTCCTACGAGCAGTACTTC CSVEDRRRLSYEQYF
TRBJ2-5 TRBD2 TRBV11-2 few TGTGCCAGCAGCCCCCCAAGGGGGACTAGCGGTTCCGGGACCCAGTACTTC CASSPPRGTSGSGTQYF
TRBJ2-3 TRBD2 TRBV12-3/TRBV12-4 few TGTGCCAGCAGTTTGAGACTAGCGGGAATCGATACGCAGTATTTT CASSLRLAGIDTQYF
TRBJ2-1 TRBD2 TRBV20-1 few TGCAGTGCTAGATACGCGGGAGGGCCCAGAAACAATGAGCAGTTCTTC CSARYAGGPRNNEQFF
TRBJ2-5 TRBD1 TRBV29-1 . TGCAGCGTTGAAGCCAGGGGGCGCGTTGAGACCCAGTACTTC CSVEARGRVETQYF
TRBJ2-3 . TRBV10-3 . TGTGCCACCCGAAGGGCGGAGGGTGGAGATACGCAGTATTTT CATRRAEGGDTQYF
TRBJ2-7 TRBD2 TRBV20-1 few TGCAGTGCATCCGTGGCGGGAGGTGCCTACGAGCAGTACTTC CSASVAGGAYEQYF
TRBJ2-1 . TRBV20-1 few TGCAGTGCTAGAGATCGTATTCTACCCTACAATGAGCAGTTCTTC CSARDRILPYNEQFF
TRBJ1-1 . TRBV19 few TGTGCCAGTCGGTCTCGGAGAGGAGGGAACACTGAAGCTTTCTTT CASRSRRGGNTEAFF
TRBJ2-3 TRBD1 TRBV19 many TGTGCCAGTAGTATCGACGACAGGGGTTCCCGGGCAGATACGCAGTATTTT CASSIDDRGSRADTQYF
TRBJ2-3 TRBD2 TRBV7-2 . TGTGCCAGCAGCTTAAACTTCGCTAGCGGGATGACAGATACGCAGTATTTT CASSLNFASGMTDTQYF
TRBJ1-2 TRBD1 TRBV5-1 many TGTGCCAGCAGCGAGACAGGGGACTATGGCTACACCTTC CASSETGDYGYTF
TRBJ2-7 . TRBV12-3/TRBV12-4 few TGTGCCAGCAGTTTTATAGCAGGGAGCTACGAGCAGTACTTC CASSFIAGSYEQYF
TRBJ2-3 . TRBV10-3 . TGTGCCATCAGTGACCTTGACCCGGTGGTTAGCGGATCAGATACGCAGTATTTT CAISDLDPVVSGSDTQYF
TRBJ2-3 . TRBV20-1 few TGCAGTGCTAGACAGGGAGCTCCTAGCACAGATACGCAGTATTTT CSARQGAPSTDTQYF
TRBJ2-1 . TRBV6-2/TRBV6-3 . TGTGCCAGCAGTTCCGACAGGTACCGATACAGTGAGCAGTTCTTC CASSSDRYRYSEQFF
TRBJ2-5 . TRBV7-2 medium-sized TGTGCCAGCAGCATACAAGAGACCCAGTACTTC CASSIQETQYF
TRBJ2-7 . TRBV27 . TGTGCCAGCAGTTACGGGAGTATCAGCGAGCAGTACTTC CASSYGSISEQYF
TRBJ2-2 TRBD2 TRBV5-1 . TGCGCCAGCAGCTATAGGACTAGGAGGACCGGGGAGCTGTTTTTT CASSYRTRRTGELFF
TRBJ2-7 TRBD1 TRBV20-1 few TGCAGTGCTAGAGAAGTACAGGGGAGCTCCTACGAGCAGTACTTC CSAREVQGSSYEQYF
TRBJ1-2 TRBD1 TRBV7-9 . TGTGCCAGCAGCCCCACCGGTGTGGGACAGGATTTCTATGGCTACACCTTC CASSPTGVGQDFYGYTF
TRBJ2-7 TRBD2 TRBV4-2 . TGTGCCAGCAGCCAAGATCGTCTAGCGGGTGCCGAGCAGTACTTC CASSQDRLAGAEQYF
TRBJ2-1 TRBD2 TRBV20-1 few TGCAGTGCTAGGGGGTGGACTAGCGAGAACAATGAGCAGTTCTTC CSARGWTSENNEQFF
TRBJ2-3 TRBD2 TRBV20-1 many TGCAGTGCCTGGACTAGCGCACCGAGCACAGATACGCAGTATTTT CSAWTSAPSTDTQYF
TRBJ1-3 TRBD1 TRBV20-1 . TGCAGTGCCAAGACAGGGGCTGGAAACACCATATATTTT CSAKTGAGNTIYF
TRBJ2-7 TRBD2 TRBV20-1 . TGCAGTGCTAGATCGGCGGGTGGTAGCGGGACGCCCTACGAGCAGTACTTC CSARSAGGSGTPYEQYF
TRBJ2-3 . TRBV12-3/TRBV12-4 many TGTGCCACCTCGACAGGCACAGATACGCAGTATTTT CATSTGTDTQYF
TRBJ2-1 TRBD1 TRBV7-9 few TGTGCCAGCAGCCTGGGACAGGGTATTGGTGAGCAGTTCTTC CASSLGQGIGEQFF
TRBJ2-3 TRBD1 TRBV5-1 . TGCGCCAGCAGCCTCGGGGACAGGGACTCAGATACGCAGTATTTT CASSLGDRDSDTQYF
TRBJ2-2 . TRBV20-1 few TGCAGTGCTAGAAGGGCAGTTATGAACACCGGGGAGCTGTTTTTT CSARRAVMNTGELFF
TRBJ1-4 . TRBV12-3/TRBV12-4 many TGTGCCAGCAGTTTATTCCGGGAGGGGAAACTGTTTTTT CASSLFREGKLFF
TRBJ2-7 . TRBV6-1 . TGTGCCAGCAGTCGCGACAGCGGGTCCTACGAGCAGTACTTC CASSRDSGSYEQYF
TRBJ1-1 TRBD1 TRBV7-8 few TGTGCCAGCAGCTTAGGCCGGGACAGGGTGATGAACACTGAAGCTTTCTTT CASSLGRDRVMNTEAFF
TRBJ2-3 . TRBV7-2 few TGTGCCAGCAGCCCCAAAGCGGGTTTGGGAGCAGATACGCAGTATTTT CASSPKAGLGADTQYF
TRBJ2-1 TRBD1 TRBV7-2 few TGTGCCAGCAGCTTACCCGGGACAGGTCCCTACAATGAGCAGTTCTTC CASSLPGTGPYNEQFF
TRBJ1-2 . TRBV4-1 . TGCGCCAGCAGCCAAGCCCCTGGAGGGACCGGGGGGTACACCTTC CASSQAPGGTGGYTF
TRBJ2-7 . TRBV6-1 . TGTGCCAGCAGTGATATAGGACCGTCCTGCGAGCAGTACTTC CASSDIGPSCEQYF
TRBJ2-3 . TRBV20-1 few TGCAGTGCTAGAGGGGGGAGCGCTAGCACAGATACGCAGTATTTT CSARGGSASTDTQYF
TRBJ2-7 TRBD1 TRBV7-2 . TGTGCCAGCAGTCCGACAGGGTCGAGCTCCTACGAGCAGTACTTC CASSPTGSSSYEQYF
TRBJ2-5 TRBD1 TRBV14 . TGTGCCAGCAGCCCGCGGACAGGGATGCAGACCCAGTACTTC CASSPRTGMQTQYF
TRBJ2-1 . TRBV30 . TGTGCCTGGACGGTTAACTCCTACAATGAGCAGTTCTTC CAWTVNSYNEQFF
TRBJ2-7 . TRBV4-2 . TGTGCCAGCAGCCATACCCTCCAGGCAGGGTACAGCTACGAGCAGTACTTC CASSHTLQAGYSYEQYF
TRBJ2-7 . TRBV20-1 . TGCAGTGCTAGAGACAGGGAACTGTACGAGCAGTACTTC CSARDRELYEQYF
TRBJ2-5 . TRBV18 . TGTGCCAGCTCACCAACTTTGTCGGTACAGGGCACCACAGAGACCCAGTACTTC CASSPTLSVQGTTETQYF
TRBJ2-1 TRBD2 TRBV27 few TGTGCCAGCAGACGACTAGCGACAAGTTCCTCCTACAATGAGCAGTTCTTC CASRRLATSSSYNEQFF
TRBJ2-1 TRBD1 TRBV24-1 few TGTGCCACCAGTGATTTACCAGGCAGGGGGCGCGAGGTCAATGAGCAGTTCTTC CATSDLPGRGREVNEQFF
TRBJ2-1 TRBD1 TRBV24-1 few TGTGCCACCAGTGATGCACAGGGGAAAAACTACAATGAGCAGTTCTTC CATSDAQGKNYNEQFF